The rows below give T cell receptor beta chains drawn from one sample of a study of shared clonotypes between healthy human individuals. The table came from immunoSEQ multiplex PCR; TCRdb's copy has only in-frame clones and leaves some out. The sample carries approximately 2,000,000 clones, just under 95% recorded once. The sequenced sample consisted of naive CD8+ T cells from PBMCs. The receptors come from a young man in good health. Some clones in this sample may be carry-over from other donors' samples. Both conserved end residues are part of each CDR3. D genes are given only for firm matches. Expanded clones get a size class; other rows say once, few or many, or leave the size out.

clone size,J gene,D gene,V gene,CDR3 protein,CDR3 DNA
-,TRBJ1-2,-,TRBV29-1,CSVEDPERGIWGYTF,TGCAGCGTTGAAGATCCCGAGCGAGGGATTTGGGGCTACACCTTC
-,TRBJ1-1,TRBD1,TRBV11-2,CASSHWTGLNTEAFF,TGTGCCAGCAGCCACTGGACAGGGCTGAACACTGAAGCTTTCTTT
-,TRBJ2-2,-,TRBV11-2,CASSRALIGLFF,TGTGCCAGCAGTCGGGCCCTAATCGGGCTGTTTTTT
-,TRBJ2-1,-,TRBV4-1,CASSQSRDGSSYNEQFF,TGCGCCAGCAGCCAATCCCGGGACGGAAGCTCCTACAATGAGCAGTTCTTC
-,TRBJ2-4,TRBD1,TRBV28,CASTLRQGLAKNIQYF,TGTGCCAGCACCCTCCGACAGGGCCTAGCCAAAAACATTCAGTACTTC
-,TRBJ1-2,TRBD1,TRBV13,CASSLADRGSYGYTF,TGTGCCAGCAGCTTAGCGGACAGGGGGAGCTATGGCTACACCTTC
-,TRBJ1-2,-,TRBV13,CASSLGRGGGYTF,TGTGCCAGCAGCTTAGGCCGCGGGGGTGGCTACACCTTC
-,TRBJ2-1,TRBD2,TRBV28,CASSLVAGGWGEQFF,TGTGCCAGCAGTTTGGTTGCGGGAGGGTGGGGTGAGCAGTTCTTC
-,TRBJ2-7,-,TRBV30,CAWSVRITRISYEQYF,TGTGCCTGGAGTGTACGCATAACGCGAATCTCCTACGAGCAGTACTTC
once,TRBJ1-5,TRBD1,TRBV4-1,CASSQRAGTGGLQPQHF,TGCGCCAGCAGCCAGAGGGCCGGTACAGGGGGCCTTCAGCCCCAGCATTTT
-,TRBJ2-5,-,TRBV15,CATSSVGGLQETQYF,TGTGCCACCAGCAGTGTGGGGGGCCTCCAAGAGACCCAGTACTTC
-,TRBJ2-1,-,TRBV6-5,CASSYSVGEAHNEQFF,TGTGCCAGCAGTTACTCGGTCGGGGAAGCACACAATGAGCAGTTCTTC
-,TRBJ2-5,-,TRBV5-5,CASSATPQGGETQYF,TGTGCCAGCAGCGCAACACCACAGGGCGGGGAGACCCAGTACTTC
-,TRBJ2-7,-,TRBV5-1,CASSLRMTTPGYEQYF,TGCGCCAGCAGCTTAAGGATGACGACCCCGGGTTACGAGCAGTACTTC
-,TRBJ2-5,TRBD1,TRBV11-2,CASSSMTGVGETQYF,TGTGCCAGCAGTTCAATGACAGGGGTCGGAGAGACCCAGTACTTC
-,TRBJ1-5,-,TRBV4-1,CASSQDSGNQPQHF,TGCGCCAGCAGCCAAGATTCAGGGAATCAGCCCCAGCATTTT
once,TRBJ2-5,TRBD2,TRBV11-2,CASSSSRTAGLGETQYF,TGTGCCAGCAGCTCCTCCCGAACAGCGGGGCTGGGAGAGACCCAGTACTTC
-,TRBJ2-7,TRBD1,TRBV4-3,CASSRVRDRAYEQYF,TGCGCCAGCAGCCGAGTGAGGGACAGAGCCTACGAGCAGTACTTC
-,TRBJ1-3,-,TRBV19,CASSPDHSGNTIYF,TGTGCCAGTAGTCCGGATCACTCTGGAAACACCATATATTTT
-,TRBJ2-1,TRBD2,TRBV5-5,CASSLGGRSSYNEQFF,TGTGCCAGCAGCTTGGGCGGGAGATCCTCCTACAATGAGCAGTTCTTC
-,TRBJ2-3,-,TRBV27,CASSQRTRTDTQYF,TGTGCCAGCAGTCAGCGCACTAGAACAGATACGCAGTATTTT
-,TRBJ1-2,TRBD1,TRBV30,CARSEGAWGYTF,TGTGCCCGTTCGGAGGGGGCATGGGGCTACACCTTC
-,TRBJ2-3,TRBD2,TRBV7-3,CASSQGAGGPSDTQYF,TGTGCCAGCAGCCAAGGGGCGGGAGGGCCCTCAGATACGCAGTATTTT
-,TRBJ2-5,-,TRBV15,CATSRDLAAQETQYF,TGTGCCACCAGCAGAGATTTGGCAGCACAAGAGACCCAGTACTTC
-,TRBJ2-7,TRBD2,TRBV7-9,CASSLPRGGQHEQYF,TGTGCCAGCAGCCTACCCCGGGGGGGGCAACACGAGCAGTACTTC
-,TRBJ2-1,-,TRBV11-2,CASSPSRVYNEQFF,TGTGCCAGCAGTCCTAGTCGGGTCTACAATGAGCAGTTCTTC
-,TRBJ2-2,TRBD2,TRBV7-9,CASSPREGDTGELFF,TGTGCCAGCAGCCCGCGGGAGGGGGACACCGGGGAGCTGTTTTTT
-,TRBJ1-2,-,TRBV5-4,CASSLDVGPGGYTF,TGTGCCAGCAGCTTGGATGTGGGCCCGGGGGGCTACACCTTC
-,TRBJ2-7,TRBD2,TRBV27,CASSRTSGRYEQYF,TGTGCCAGCAGTCGCACTAGCGGGAGGTACGAGCAGTACTTC
-,TRBJ2-1,TRBD2,TRBV18,CASSPTSGNYNEQFF,TGTGCCAGCTCACCGACTAGCGGAAACTACAATGAGCAGTTCTTC
-,TRBJ2-7,TRBD2,TRBV4-3,CASSQDQVGGNYEQYF,TGCGCCAGCAGCCAAGATCAGGTGGGAGGGAACTACGAGCAGTACTTC
-,TRBJ1-4,TRBD1,TRBV15,CATSRGTGGALGYEKLFF,TGTGCCACCAGCCGTGGGACAGGGGGCGCGCTGGGGTATGAAAAACTGTTTTTT
-,TRBJ2-1,TRBD2,TRBV28,CASSLSGLAANGYEQFF,TGTGCCAGCAGTTTGTCCGGACTAGCGGCCAACGGTTATGAGCAGTTCTTC
-,TRBJ2-3,-,TRBV28,CASSLSRGRLDTQYF,TGTGCCAGCAGTTTAAGCAGGGGGAGGTTAGATACGCAGTATTTT
-,TRBJ2-1,TRBD1,TRBV9,CASSSKTGAESNEQFF,TGTGCCAGCAGCTCCAAGACAGGGGCAGAGTCTAATGAGCAGTTCTTC
-,TRBJ2-3,-,TRBV5-4,CASSPLAVDTQYF,TGTGCCAGCAGCCCACTAGCTGTAGATACGCAGTATTTT
-,TRBJ2-7,-,TRBV6-5,CASSSDMTTGEQYF,TGTGCCAGCAGTTCCGACATGACGACGGGCGAGCAGTACTTC
few,TRBJ1-4,TRBD1,TRBV5-1,CASSGGDRSLNEKLFF,TGCGCCAGCAGCGGAGGGGACAGGTCTTTGAATGAAAAACTGTTTTTT
-,TRBJ1-1,TRBD1,TRBV6-1,CASSAFRGPATEAFF,TGTGCCAGCAGTGCCTTCAGGGGGCCCGCCACTGAAGCTTTCTTT
-,TRBJ1-2,-,TRBV28,CASSYRRGGSYGYTF,TGTGCCAGCAGTTACCGGAGAGGGGGGAGCTATGGCTACACCTTC
once,TRBJ2-1,-,TRBV6-1,CASSMDSSSYNEQFF,TGTGCCAGCAGTATGGACAGTAGCTCCTACAATGAGCAGTTCTTC
-,TRBJ2-7,-,TRBV6-6,CASSYSRADFGYEQYF,TGTGCCAGCAGTTACTCACGGGCCGATTTCGGGTACGAGCAGTACTTC
-,TRBJ2-7,-,TRBV28,CASSYPGGTYEQYF,TGTGCCAGCAGTTACCCCGGGGGAACCTACGAGCAGTACTTC
-,TRBJ2-1,TRBD2,TRBV9,CASSQSVELAGIANEQFF,TGTGCCAGCAGTCAATCCGTAGAGCTAGCGGGAATAGCCAATGAGCAGTTCTTC
-,TRBJ1-2,-,TRBV7-8,CASSPRVGRDVSYTF,TGTGCCAGCAGCCCCCGGGTAGGGCGGGATGTAAGCTACACCTTC
-,TRBJ2-7,-,TRBV19,CASSIDGHPYEQYF,TGTGCCAGTAGTATAGATGGCCACCCTTACGAGCAGTACTTC
-,TRBJ2-2,-,TRBV14,CASSLLNTGELFF,TGTGCCAGCAGCCTGCTGAACACCGGGGAGCTGTTTTTT
-,TRBJ1-2,-,TRBV29-1,CSLGQPNYGYTF,TGCAGCCTAGGACAACCCAACTATGGCTACACCTTC
few,TRBJ1-1,-,TRBV9,CASSVGGNMNTEAFF,TGTGCCAGCAGCGTGGGAGGAAACATGAACACTGAAGCTTTCTTT
-,TRBJ2-2,TRBD1,TRBV7-3,CASSYTGTGKPGELFF,TGTGCCAGCAGTTACACCGGGACAGGGAAGCCCGGGGAGCTGTTTTTT
-,TRBJ2-1,TRBD2,TRBV5-4,CASRITSGSKNEQFF,TGTGCCAGCAGGATCACTAGCGGGAGCAAAAATGAGCAGTTCTTC
once,TRBJ2-1,-,TRBV29-1,CSVDSAVTYNEQFF,TGCAGCGTTGATTCGGCCGTTACCTACAATGAGCAGTTCTTC
-,TRBJ2-3,-,TRBV7-9,CASSSTRRGQDTQYF,TGTGCCAGCAGCTCCACCCGGAGGGGGCAAGATACGCAGTATTTT
-,TRBJ2-7,-,TRBV19,CASSEGVPYEQYF,TGTGCCAGTAGTGAAGGGGTTCCCTACGAGCAGTACTTC
once,TRBJ1-5,-,TRBV21-1,CASSSRGTGVKSNQPQHF,TGTGCCAGCAGCTCCCGCGGGACAGGGGTAAAGAGCAATCAGCCCCAGCATTTT
-,TRBJ1-1,-,TRBV2,CASSEGARGAHTEAFF,TGTGCCAGCAGTGAAGGCGCTCGGGGGGCCCACACTGAAGCTTTCTTT
-,TRBJ2-3,-,TRBV9,CASSVARIAGTDTQYF,TGTGCCAGCAGCGTAGCTCGGATTGCCGGCACAGATACGCAGTATTTT
-,TRBJ2-7,TRBD2,TRBV5-1,CASSLIGREATYEQYF,TGCGCCAGCAGCTTGATCGGGAGGGAGGCGACCTACGAGCAGTACTTC
-,TRBJ1-1,-,TRBV29-1,CSVNYGGGDTEAFF,TGCAGCGTTAACTACGGGGGTGGTGACACTGAAGCTTTCTTT